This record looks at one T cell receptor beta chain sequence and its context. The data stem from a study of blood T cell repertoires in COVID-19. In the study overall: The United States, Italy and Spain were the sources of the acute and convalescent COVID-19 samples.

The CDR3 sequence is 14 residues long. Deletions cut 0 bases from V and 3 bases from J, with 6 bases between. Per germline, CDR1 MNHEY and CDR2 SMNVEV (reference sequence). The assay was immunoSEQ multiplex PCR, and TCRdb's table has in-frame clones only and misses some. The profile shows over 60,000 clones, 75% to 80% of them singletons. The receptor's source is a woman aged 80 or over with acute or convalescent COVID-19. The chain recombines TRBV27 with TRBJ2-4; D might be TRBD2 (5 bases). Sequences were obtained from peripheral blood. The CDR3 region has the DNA TGTGCCAGCAGTTTATCAGGAGGCAAAAACATTCAGTACTTC. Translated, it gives CASSLSGGKNIQYF.